The 14 T cell receptor beta chains given below trace back to one sample, sequenced in a study of CD8 T cells in Susac syndrome. With random hexamers, roughly 0.45 to 1 ug RNA was reverse transcribed. One entry per CDR3 protein, called by TCRdb with MiXCR from the immunoSEQ multiplex PCR reads. This table has about 120,000 distinct CDR3 sequences, 85% to 95% appearing once. Sequenced: CD8+ T cells from PBMCs. The receptor set was obtained from a human donor with Susac syndrome.

V is TRBV12-3 or TRBV12-4 and J is TRBJ1-2, with 12 bases that match TRBD1. V was clipped by 5 bases and J by 4 bases; unmatched bases: 5. The CDR3 runs to 15 residues. In nucleotides, the CDR3 is TGTGCCAGCAGTCCCGGGACAGGGGGCGGCTATGGCTACACCTTC. Translated, it gives CASSPGTGGGYGYTF.

The gene calls are TRBV7-9 and TRBJ2-7; D may be TRBD1 (6 bases). Between the trimmed V and J ends, which lost 5 bases and 2 bases, there was a span of 16 bases. Germline V gives CDR1 SEHNR, CDR2 FQNEAQ (reference sequence). This CDR3 contains 15 residues. The CDR3, as DNA: TGTGCCAGCAGCCCCCGGGACACCAGAGCCTACGAGCAGTACTTC. Amino acid sequence: CASSPRDTRAYEQYF. The complete variable domain, with remaining parts taken from reference TRBV7-9 and TRBJ2-7, reads DTGVSQNPRHKITKRGQNVTFRCDPISEHNRLYWYRQTLGQGPEFLTYFQNEAQLEKSRLLSDRFSAERPKGSFSTLEIQRTEQGDSAMYLCASSPRDTRAYEQYFGPGTRLTVT.

The rearrangement links TRBV14 to TRBJ2-1, with no clear D. Germline CDR1 and CDR2: SGHDN and FVKESK. V dropped 4 bases and J dropped 3 bases, with 13 bases sitting between them. This CDR3 has 15 amino acids. The CDR3 region is CASSPLASLYNEQFF. CDR3 bases: TGTGCCAGCAGCCCCTTAGCATCACTCTACAATGAGCAGTTCTTC. The variable domain in full, completed from reference TRBV14 and TRBJ2-1, reads EAGVTQFPSHSVIEKGQTVTLRCDPISGHDNLYWYRRVMGKEIKFLLHFVKESKQDESGMPNNRFLAERTGGTYSTLKVQPAELEDSGVYFCASSPLASLYNEQFFGPGTRLTVL.

This clonotype was seen only a few times. The CDR3 spells CASSYGGSTDTQYF. The CDR3 nucleotides are TGTGCCAGCAGTTACGGGGGGAGCACAGATACGCAGTATTTT. The chain has TRBV6-5 and TRBJ2-3; tentative D call: TRBD2 (6 bases). The germline gives CDR1 MNHEY, CDR2 SVGAGI. The length of the CDR3 is 14 residues. V was shortened by 2 bases and J by 0 bases, with 6 bases between the two germline ends.

The chain recombines TRBV12-3 or TRBV12-4 with TRBJ2-3, with D perhaps TRBD1 (6 bases). Trimming took 1 base from V and 4 from J, leaving 9 bases between them. The length of the CDR3 is 14 residues. CDR3 bases: TGTGCCAGCAGTTTAGGGGGGCCCCCAGATACGCAGTATTTT. Its protein is CASSLGGPPDTQYF.

This chain joins TRBV6-1 and TRBJ1-5; no firm D call. V dropped 1 base and J dropped 0 bases, with 7 bases sitting between them. CDR3 length: 15 residues. In germline, CDR1 is MNHNS, CDR2 SASEGT. This CDR3 is CASSEGRNSNQPQHF. CDR3 coding DNA: TGTGCCAGCAGTGAAGGGAGGAATAGCAATCAGCCCCAGCATTTT.

V and J are TRBV9 and TRBJ1-2; D uncertain. Between the trimmed V and J ends, which lost 0 bases and 0 bases, there was a span of 9 bases. In germline, CDR1 is SGDLS, CDR2 YYNGEE. CDR3 length: 15 amino acids. The CDR3 here is CASSVAVQANYGYTF. CDR3 nucleotide sequence: TGTGCCAGCAGCGTAGCGGTTCAGGCTAACTATGGCTACACCTTC.

The chain is built from TRBV7-9 and TRBJ1-5; D might be TRBD1 (6 bases). Trimming left V 5 bases short and J 4 bases short, with 9 bases between. Germline loops: CDR1 SEHNR, CDR2 FQNEAQ (reference sequence). The CDR3 consists of 13 residues. The CDR3 nucleotides are TGTGCCAGCAGCAGGACAGCAAATCAGCCCCAGCATTTT. This encodes CASSRTANQPQHF.

V gene TRBV29-1 combines with J gene TRBJ2-1; D is unresolved. Per the germline V gene, CDR1 is SQVTM and CDR2 is ANQGSEA. The ends were cut back, 8 bases at V and 5 bases at J, with 7 bases in the middle. This CDR3 has 10 amino acids. The CDR3 DNA reads TGCAGCTTCGGTCACAATGAGCAGTTCTTC. The encoded protein is CSFGHNEQFF.

The chain couples TRBV20-1 to TRBJ2-7; 9 bases agree with TRBD1. Germline loops: CDR1 DFQATT, CDR2 SNEGSKA (reference sequence). This CDR3 contains 15 residues. Trimming cost V 5 bases and J 4 bases; bases outside gene matches: 12. The CDR3 DNA follows: TGCAGTGCTTTGCACCGGGACAGGGTTGTGTACGAGCAGTACTTC. Its protein is CSALHRDRVVYEQYF.

J is TRBJ2-5 and V is TRBV12-3 or TRBV12-4; TRBD2 agrees at 11 bases. This CDR3 is built from 15 residues. Losses at the gene ends were 4 bases for V and 5 bases for J; bases not matched to a gene: 6. The DNA of the CDR3 is TGTGCCAGCAGTTCCACTAGCGGGGGATGGGAGACCCAGTACTTC. It translates to CASSSTSGGWETQYF.

For the CDR3, the DNA is TGTGCCAGCAGCTTAAACCTAGCGGCTAGCACAGATACGCAGTATTTT. This sequence encodes CASSLNLAASTDTQYF. This rearrangement joins TRBV7-3 to TRBJ2-3, with 7 nucleotides matching TRBD2. The CDR3 is 16 residues long. The V gene end was trimmed by 1 base and the J gene end by 0 bases; junction bases not matched to a gene: 4. Per the germline V gene, CDR1 is SGHTA and CDR2 is FQGTGA.

As for this clonotype: An end of the junction differs from the germline gene, which may be a read error. The rearrangement joins TRBV14 to TRBJ2-1; D possibly corresponds to TRBD2 (6 bases). CDR1 and CDR2 from the germline V gene are SGHDN and FVKESK. This CDR3 region has 17 residues. The CDR3 loop reads CASSEEYRIAVYNEQFF. In DNA, the CDR3 is TGTGCCAGCAGCGAAGAATACCGGATAGCGGTCTACAATGAGCAGTTCTTC.

This clonotype was recorded only once. This rearrangement joins TRBV11-2 to TRBJ1-1, with D perhaps matching TRBD1 (5 bases). CDR1 is SGHAT and CDR2 is FQNNGV in the germline V gene. With 3 bases removed from V and 1 base from J, the gap between germline ends came to 9 bases. This CDR3 comprises 14 residues. CDR3 in DNA: TGTGCCAGCAGCTTGGGGGGGGAGAACACTGAAGCTTTCTTT. As protein: CASSLGGENTEAFF.